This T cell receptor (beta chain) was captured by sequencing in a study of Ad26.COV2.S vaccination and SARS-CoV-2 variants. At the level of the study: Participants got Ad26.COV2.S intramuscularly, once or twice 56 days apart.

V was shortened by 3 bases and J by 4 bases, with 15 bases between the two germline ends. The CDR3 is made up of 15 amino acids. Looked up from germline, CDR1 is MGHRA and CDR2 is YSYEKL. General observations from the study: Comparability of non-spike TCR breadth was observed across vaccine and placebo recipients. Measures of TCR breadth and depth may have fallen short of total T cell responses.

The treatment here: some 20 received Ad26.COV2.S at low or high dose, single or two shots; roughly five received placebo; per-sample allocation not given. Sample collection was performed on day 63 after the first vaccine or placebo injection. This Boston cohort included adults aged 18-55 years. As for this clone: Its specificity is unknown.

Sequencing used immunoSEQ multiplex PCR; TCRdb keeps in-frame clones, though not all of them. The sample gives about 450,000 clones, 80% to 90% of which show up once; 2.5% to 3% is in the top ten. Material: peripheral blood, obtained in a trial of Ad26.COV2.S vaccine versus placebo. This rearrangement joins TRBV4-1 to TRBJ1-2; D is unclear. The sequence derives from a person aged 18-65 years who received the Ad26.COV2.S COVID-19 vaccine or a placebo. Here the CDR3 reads CASSHPSRGAYGYTF. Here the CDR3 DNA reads TGCGCCAGCAGCCACCCCTCGCGGGGAGCCTATGGCTACACCTTC.